This T cell receptor beta chain was profiled in a study of CD8 T cells in ankylosing spondylitis. Overall study results and limits: Typical of ankylosing spondylitis blood, it appeared, was a TCR beta motif of seven to nine highly homologous variants.

Library preparation for TCR beta used quantitative 5'-RACE with molecular barcodes. In TCRdb, the 5' RACE reads were re-called with MiXCR into one record per CDR3 protein. The sample consists of 670,000 or so distinct CDR3 sequences, under 20% of them appearing once. This clonotype was seen a few times. Its cognate antigen is unknown. Germline V gene sequence: CDR1 DFQATT, CDR2 SNEGSKA (reference sequence). Trimming took off 1 base at V and 3 bases at J, with 22 bases between the two ends. CDR3 length equals 17 residues. The source material was blood, either unsorted or a sorted T cell fraction (not recorded which). This TCR was sampled from a male donor with ankylosing spondylitis. The chain employs TRBV20-1 and TRBJ2-7; tentative D call: TRBD1 (5 bases). CDR3 DNA sequence: TGCAGTGCTAGAGGGGGCTCAAACCTCCCCCCAAGCTACGAGCAGTACTTC. It codes for CSARGGSNLPPSYEQYF.